This TCR beta chain was observed in a study of blood T cell repertoires in COVID-19. The wider study: Researchers got acute and convalescent COVID-19 samples from the United States, Italy and Spain. Nucleic acid was either cDNA or gDNA, and it came from T cells, B-cell-depleted T cells, or PBMCs.

Methods used by the authors: Reference gene primer amplification yielded estimated nucleated cell counts. Repertoires were generated with immunoSEQ multiplex PCR, while TCRdb's copy carries only in-frame clones and drops some. V, J and clone size are those of that table, while D and trimming were read from the DNA. The data contain approximately 19,000 clones, 81% of them seen just once; the ten biggest clones take up around 8.1%. Input material: peripheral blood. This TCR derives from a man between 60 and 75 years old with acute or convalescent COVID-19.

CDR3 sequence reads: CASLARDRGNSPLHF. CDR3 DNA sequence: TGTGCCAGCCTTGCCCGGGACAGGGGTAATTCACCCCTCCACTTT. V is TRBV6-5 and J is TRBJ1-6; TRBD1 matches 10 bases. The CDR3 totals 15 residues. Per the germline V gene, CDR1 is MNHEY and CDR2 is SVGAGI. The V segment lost 8 bases and the J segment 6 bases; nucleotides outside the gene matches: 7.